This entry concerns a single T cell receptor (beta chain). Its specificity is unknown. Measured with immunoSEQ multiplex PCR; TCRdb has only the in-frame clones, and not every one. The table has tens of thousands of clones, around 80% seen once. The record originates from a study of T cell clones after liver transplantation. Study-wide background: A pre-transplant mixed lymphocyte reaction with TCRbeta sequencing defined graft-donor-reactive clones followed in post-transplant blood. Study results and caveats: The donor-reactive repertoire was only partly measurable in a couple of subjects, lacking donor cells.

CD3+CD4+ and CD3+CD8+ cells were FACS-sorted from thawed unstimulated PBMCs. Germline V gene data show CDR1 as SNHLY and CDR2 as FYNNEI. This CDR3 spans 12 amino acids. Trimming pared 4 bases from V and 6 bases from J, leaving 9 bases between. The receptor comes from a human patient who received a liver transplant. The T cells may partly be graft donor cells. The sample in question was CD4+ T cells from blood, obtained less than 50 months after liver transplant. This chain uses TRBV2 with TRBJ2-5, with a tentative D call TRBD2 (5 bases). CDR3: CASSVTSQTQYF. DNA for the CDR3: TGTGCCAGCAGTGTAACTAGTCAGACCCAGTACTTC.